The 30 T cell receptor beta chains reported below all come from one sample, sequenced in a study of cytomegalovirus exposure and HLA in healthy donors. PCR employed 60 Vbeta and 13 Jbeta primers. Sequencing used immunoSEQ multiplex PCR; TCRdb keeps in-frame clones, though not all of them. The sample lists a few hundred thousand clones; approximately 70% were seen once. The sequenced material came from PBMCs. The source of these receptors is a woman aged 30 to 39 in good health and CMV-seronegative.

This clone was found once. V and J are TRBV25-1 and TRBJ1-2; TRBD1 agrees at 8 bases. The CDR3 sequence is 13 residues long. V trimming: 8 bases; J trimming: 0 bases; junction bases outside the gene matches: 2. Germline V gene data show CDR1 as MGHDK and CDR2 as SYGVNS. CDR3 loop: CASGDRSNYGYTF. The CDR3 DNA follows: TGTGCCAGCGGGGACAGGTCTAACTATGGCTACACCTTC.

The CDR3 loop reads CASSLASSGGGLGPQYF. The CDR3 bases are TGCGCCAGCAGCTTGGCGTCTAGCGGGGGGGGGCTCGGCCCCCAGTACTTC. This chain links TRBV5-1 with TRBJ2-5; 12 nucleotides match TRBD2. The germline V gene has CDR1 SGHRS and CDR2 YFSETQ. Trimming took 0 bases from V and 9 from J; bases not matched to a gene: 12. The CDR3 totals 17 residues.

Points on this clone: Germline and junction disagree at one end, which may indicate a read error. This chain connects TRBV7-9 to TRBJ1-5, with D perhaps TRBD1 (5 bases). CDR3 length: 16 amino acids. The V gene's germline CDR1 is SEHNR and CDR2 FQNEAQ (reference sequence). The CDR3 reads CSSSLGADGAPQPQHF. The CDR3 DNA is TGTTCCAGCAGCTTAGGGGCGGATGGGGCTCCACAGCCCCAGCATTTT. Looking up the rest from reference TRBV7-9 and TRBJ1-5 gives the full variable domain: DTGVSQNPRHKITKRGQNVTFRCDPISEHNRLYWYRQTLGQGPEFLTYFQNEAQLEKSRLLSDRFSAERPKGSFSTLEIQRTEQGDSAMYLCSSSLGADGAPQPQHFGDGTRLSIL.

This chain uses TRBV27 with TRBJ2-7, with a tentative D call TRBD1 (5 bases). The CDR3 sequence is 14 residues long. V was shortened by 3 bases and J by 2 bases, with 11 bases between the two germline ends. Germline V gene data show CDR1 as MNHEY and CDR2 as SMNVEV (reference sequence). CDR3 sequence: CASSFSQGPYEQYF. As DNA, the CDR3 is TGTGCCAGCAGTTTTAGTCAGGGTCCCTACGAGCAGTACTTC.

The rearrangement links TRBV27 to TRBJ1-2, with TRBD1 identical over 9 bases. Germline CDR1 MNHEY, CDR2 SMNVEV (reference sequence). Unmatched junction bases numbered 10, after V lost 7 bases and J lost 4 bases. The CDR3 is 15 amino acids. The CDR3, as DNA: TGTGCCAGCACGTCCGGGACAGGGCTTGGCTATGGCTACACCTTC. It specifies CASTSGTGLGYGYTF.

The chain links TRBV30 to TRBJ1-1, with D tentatively TRBD1 (6 bases). V was pared by 2 bases and J by 10 bases, with 17 bases between. Germline CDR1 reads GTSNPN; CDR2 reads SVGIG (reference sequence). The length of the CDR3 is 13 residues. CDR3 loop: CAWSPGVLKGAFF. The CDR3 DNA reads TGTGCCTGGAGTCCAGGGGTACTAAAGGGAGCTTTCTTT.

V gene TRBV7-9 combines with J gene TRBJ2-7; TRBD1 matches 7 bases. CDR3 length equals 14 residues. V lost 4 bases, J lost 2 bases, and 5 bases stayed unmatched. Germline CDR1 reads SEHNR; CDR2 reads FQNEAQ (reference sequence). CDR3 DNA: TGTGCCAGCAGCTCCAGCCAGGGGGCCTACGAGCAGTACTTC. Residues: CASSSSQGAYEQYF.

The J gene is TRBJ2-1, the V gene TRBV7-8; D remains unclear. CDR3 length: 11 residues. V was cut by 10 bases and J by 6 bases, with 10 bases left in between. The V gene's germline CDR1 is SGHVS and CDR2 FQNEAQ. Written as DNA, the CDR3 is TGTGCCACTAGGAATTTCAATGAGCAGTTCTTC. It codes for CATRNFNEQFF.

The chain is built from TRBV30 and TRBJ1-2, with no clear D. CDR3 length equals 10 residues. Between the trimmed V and J ends, which lost 7 bases and 6 bases, there was a span of 9 bases. Germline values: CDR1 GTSNPN, CDR2 SVGIG (reference sequence). The CDR3: CAFEGDGYTF. CDR3 sequence (DNA): TGTGCCTTCGAGGGAGATGGCTACACCTTC.

This rearrangement joins TRBV5-1 to TRBJ2-5; D is possibly TRBD1 (6 bases). Trimming took off 2 bases at V and 4 bases at J, with 18 bases between the two ends. The CDR3 loop spans 16 amino acids. Germline assignment: CDR1 SGHRS and CDR2 YFSETQ. The CDR3 bases are TGCGCCAGCAGCTTATTTACCGAAGGGGGAACAGAGACCCAGTACTTC. Amino acid sequence: CASSLFTEGGTETQYF.

This clone has more than one count but fewer than ten. The chain joins TRBV7-6 to TRBJ2-1; 8 bases agree with TRBD2. J was trimmed by 6 bases and V by 5 bases; bases with no gene match: 12. Germline V gene lookup returns CDR1 SGHVS and CDR2 FNYEAQ. This CDR3 is 16 amino acids long. CDR3 region: CASSRVRTGGSNEQFF. In nucleotides, the CDR3 is TGTGCCAGCAGCAGGGTTAGAACGGGGGGGTCCAATGAGCAGTTCTTC.

V gene TRBV5-6 combines with J gene TRBJ2-5; maybe TRBD2 (6 bases). Trimming shortened V by 1 base and J by 2 bases, and 15 bases separated the two germline ends. Germline V gene data show CDR1 as SGHDT and CDR2 as YYEEEE. This CDR3 is built from 16 residues. The CDR3 DNA reads as TGTGCCAGCAGCTTGATGATAGCGGAAGAACAAGAGACCCAGTACTTC. It encodes CASSLMIAEEQETQYF.

The chain combines TRBV30 with TRBJ1-2; TRBD1 agrees at 10 bases. Trimming removed 1 base from V and 4 bases from J; junction bases left unmatched: 3. The CDR3 is 14 amino acids. Per germline, CDR1 GTSNPN and CDR2 SVGIG (reference sequence). Here the CDR3 reads CAWSATGGSYGYTF. CDR3 DNA sequence: TGTGCCTGGAGTGCGACAGGGGGCTCCTATGGCTACACCTTC. Using reference TRBV30 and TRBJ1-2 for the parts outside the CDR3, the full variable domain is SQTIHQWPATLVQPVGSPLSLECTVEGTSNPNLYWYRQAAGRGLQLLFYSVGIGQISSEVPQNLSASRPQDRQFILSSKKLLLSDSGFYLCAWSATGGSYGYTFGSGTRLTVV.

This chain uses TRBV7-8 with TRBJ1-2; perhaps TRBD1 as D (6 bases). Trimming stripped 1 base from V and 7 bases from J, with 10 bases between. The CDR3 totals 13 residues. Germline V gene lookup returns CDR1 SGHVS and CDR2 FQNEAQ. The CDR3 DNA follows: TGTGCCAGCAGCTTAGACGGGGGGCGTGGCTACACCTTC. It yields the protein CASSLDGGRGYTF. The full variable domain, rest sourced from reference TRBV7-8 and TRBJ1-2, is GAGVSQSPRYKVAKRGQDVALRCDPISGHVSLFWYQQALGQGPEFLTYFQNEAQLDKSGLPSDRFFAERPEGSVSTLKIQRTQQEDSAVYLCASSLDGGRGYTFGSGTRLTVV.

The chain is built from TRBV30 and TRBJ2-3; 16 bases map to TRBD2. Germline V lookup: CDR1 GTSNPN, CDR2 SVGIG (reference sequence). The CDR3 is 18 residues long. The V gene end was trimmed by 7 bases and the J gene end by 0 bases; junction bases not matched to a gene: 10. CDR3 sequence reads: CASRPGLAGGPSTDTQYF. In DNA, the CDR3 is TGTGCCTCGAGGCCGGGACTAGCGGGAGGGCCTAGCACAGATACGCAGTATTTT. Supplemented by reference TRBV30 and TRBJ2-3, the full variable domain reads SQTIHQWPATLVQPVGSPLSLECTVEGTSNPNLYWYRQAAGRGLQLLFYSVGIGQISSEVPQNLSASRPQDRQFILSSKKLLLSDSGFYLCASRPGLAGGPSTDTQYFGPGTRLTVL.

V gene TRBV30 combines with J gene TRBJ1-4, with a tentative D call TRBD1 (5 bases). Trimming removed 2 bases from V and 7 bases from J, with 14 bases in between. CDR1 is GTSNPN and CDR2 is SVGIG in the germline V gene (reference sequence). The CDR3 extends over 14 amino acids. CDR3 coding DNA: TGTGCCTGGAGTCTCGGGGGGGACCTTGAAAAACTGTTTTTT. Protein sequence: CAWSLGGDLEKLFF.

The V and J genes are TRBV6-1 and TRBJ1-2, with D hard to call. V gave up 4 bases and J gave up 4 bases, with 10 bases separating them. CDR3 size: 13 residues. The germline gives CDR1 MNHNS, CDR2 SASEGT. CDR3 in DNA: TGTGCCAGCAGTGTTGAGGGCTCCTATGGCTACACCTTC. It specifies CASSVEGSYGYTF.

This sequence joins TRBV7-9 and TRBJ2-7; D possibly corresponds to TRBD1 (6 bases). CDR1 and CDR2 from the germline V gene are SEHNR and FQNEAQ (reference sequence). The CDR3 is 12 amino acids. V lost 2 bases and J 7 bases, leaving 9 bases between the germline ends. The CDR3 coding sequence is TGTGCCAGCAGCTTACAGGGGAAGGAGCAGTACTTC. Its translation: CASSLQGKEQYF.

The chain uses TRBV6-6 and TRBJ1-1; D is perhaps TRBD1 (6 bases). The CDR3 is made up of 15 amino acids. V lost 6 bases and J lost 7, with 21 bases in between. The V gene's germline CDR1 is MNHNY and CDR2 SVGAGI (reference sequence). CDR3 sequence reads: CASSFPGQSKDEAFF. The CDR3 nucleotides are TGTGCCAGCAGCTTCCCTGGACAGTCTAAAGATGAAGCTTTCTTT.

The chain employs TRBV20-1 and TRBJ1-2; TRBD1 might be the D (5 bases). The CDR3 loop spans 11 amino acids. Trimming removed 7 bases from V and 8 bases from J, with 14 bases in between. Germline V gene data show CDR1 as DFQATT and CDR2 as SNEGSKA (reference sequence). CDR3 in amino acids: CSGFIRGGYTF. CDR3 sequence (DNA): TGCAGTGGGTTTATCCGGGGGGGCTACACCTTC.

V gene TRBV27 combines with J gene TRBJ2-1, with 13 bases lining up with TRBD2. Germline V CDR1 and CDR2: MNHEY, SMNVEV (reference sequence). Trimming at V came to 5 bases and at J to 10 bases, leaving 14 bases not matched to a gene. The CDR3 has 17 amino acids. CDR3 amino acids: CASSPGTSGAQEGEQFF. The CDR3 nucleotides read TGTGCCAGCAGTCCCGGGACTAGCGGGGCTCAAGAAGGGGAGCAGTTCTTC.

This clone was counted once. This sequence joins TRBV21-1 and TRBJ1-2. TRBV21-1 is described as a pseudogene. This CDR3 has 15 amino acids. The CDR3 DNA reads as TGTGCCAGCAGCAAAGGAGGGGTGGGGGGCTATGGCTACACCTTC. This sequence encodes CASSKGGVGGYGYTF.

This clone was seen once. Written as DNA, the CDR3 is TGTGCTATATTGGCCGAAACTAACTATGGCTACACCTTC. This encodes CAILAETNYGYTF. The V call is TRBV7-9, the J call TRBJ1-2, with unresolved D. Germline CDR1 reads SEHNR; CDR2 reads FQNEAQ (reference sequence). The CDR3 extends over 13 amino acids.

Points on this clone: This sample also contains other DNA sequences that code for the same CDR3. This sequence joins TRBV18 and TRBJ1-1; D is unclear. The germline CDR1 and CDR2 sequences are KGHSH and LQKENI. The V end was cut by 6 bases, the J end by 0 bases, with 8 bases between. CDR3 size: 13 residues. For the CDR3, the DNA is TGTGCCAGCTCTGGGAGTATGAACACTGAAGCTTTCTTT. Translation gives CASSGSMNTEAFF.

This chain links TRBV5-4 with TRBJ2-3; the match to TRBD1 covers 8 bases. CDR1 and CDR2 (germline): SGHNT, YYREEE (reference sequence). Trimming at V came to 4 bases and at J to 1 base, leaving 14 bases not matched to a gene. The CDR3 length is 18 residues. CDR3 DNA sequence: TGTGCCAGCAGCCCCGGGACAGGCTACCCTTGGGGCACAGATACGCAGTATTTT. Its protein product is CASSPGTGYPWGTDTQYF.

The chain recombines TRBV7-9 with TRBJ2-5; 9 bases are shared with TRBD2. Trimming removed 2 bases from V and 5 bases from J; junction bases left unmatched: 9. Germline assignment: CDR1 SEHNR and CDR2 FQNEAQ (reference sequence). There are 16 residues in the CDR3. CDR3 loop: CASSLINAGGAETQYF. For the CDR3, the DNA is TGTGCCAGCAGCTTAATAAACGCGGGAGGGGCCGAGACCCAGTACTTC. Supplemented by reference TRBV7-9 and TRBJ2-5, the full variable domain reads DTGVSQNPRHKITKRGQNVTFRCDPISEHNRLYWYRQTLGQGPEFLTYFQNEAQLEKSRLLSDRFSAERPKGSFSTLEIQRTEQGDSAMYLCASSLINAGGAETQYFGPGTRLLVL.

The CDR3 protein is CASSPFSGDPGEQYF. For the CDR3, the DNA is TGTGCCAGCAGCCCGTTTAGCGGGGATCCGGGCGAGCAGTACTTC. The V gene is TRBV11-2, the J gene TRBJ2-7, with 8 bases matching TRBD2. V dropped 5 bases and J dropped 6; count of bases not matched to a gene: 12. Germline assignment: CDR1 SGHAT and CDR2 FQNNGV. The CDR3 extends over 15 amino acids. Combining the CDR3 with reference TRBV11-2 and TRBJ2-7 gives the whole variable domain EAGVAQSPRYKIIEKRQSVAFWCNPISGHATLYWYQQILGQGPKLLIQFQNNGVVDDSQLPKDRFSAERLKGVDSTLKIQPAKLEDSAVYLCASSPFSGDPGEQYFGPGTRLTVT.

The chain joins TRBV5-4 to TRBJ2-1; 8 bases map to TRBD2. This CDR3 has 15 amino acids. CDR1 is SGHNT, CDR2 YYREEE, per germline (reference sequence). The J segment lost 4 bases and the V segment lost 4 bases, leaving 7 bases of the junction unmatched. CDR3 region: CASSRPAGVYNEQFF. The CDR3 DNA reads TGTGCCAGCAGCAGGCCAGCGGGGGTTTACAATGAGCAGTTCTTC.

The chain employs TRBV7-9 and TRBJ2-1; 9 bases match TRBD1. The V gene end was trimmed by 5 bases and the J gene end by 5 bases; junction bases not matched to a gene: 4. CDR3 length: 14 amino acids. Germline V CDR1 and CDR2: SEHNR, FQNEAQ (reference sequence). In nucleotides, the CDR3 is TGTGCCAGCAGCACGGGACAGGGAAACAATGAGCAGTTCTTC. It codes for CASSTGQGNNEQFF.

This sequence joins TRBV4-1 and TRBJ2-7; 7 positions match TRBD1. Germline V gene lookup returns CDR1 MGHRA and CDR2 YSYEKL. V was clipped by 4 bases and J by 3 bases; unmatched bases: 6. The CDR3 loop spans 14 amino acids. In DNA, the CDR3 is TGCGCCAGCAGCCCCTCAAGGGGGCACTACGAGCAGTACTTC. Amino acid sequence: CASSPSRGHYEQYF.